The rows below give T cell receptor beta chains drawn from one sample of a study of cytomegalovirus exposure and HLA in healthy donors. Produced via immunoSEQ multiplex PCR; TCRdb's table is partial and in-frame only. The sample lists about 120,000 clones; 80% to 90% were seen once. The sequencing input was PBMCs. All receptors come from a woman between 35 and 50 years old in good health and CMV-seropositive. Each CDR3 is given without its conserved first and last residue.

v_gene: TRBV11-3; j_gene: TRBJ1-3; CDR3aa: ASSGSGVFSGNTIY
v_gene: TRBV5-6; j_gene: TRBJ1-2; CDR3aa: ASSESVGGYT
v_gene: TRBV18; j_gene: TRBJ2-1; CDR3aa: ASSWSRGSNEQF
v_gene: TRBV7-3; j_gene: TRBJ2-5; CDR3aa: ASSGLELAGAEETQY
v_gene: TRBV6-6; j_gene: TRBJ2-7; CDR3aa: ASSYRGQSSAQY
v_gene: TRBV9; j_gene: TRBJ2-3; CDR3aa: ASSGVHRDSSTDTQY
v_gene: TRBV5-8; j_gene: TRBJ2-5; CDR3aa: ARGLAGGPETQY
v_gene: TRBV9; j_gene: TRBJ2-5; CDR3aa: ASSVVAGYQETQY
v_gene: TRBV4-1; j_gene: TRBJ1-2; CDR3aa: ASSRTGVSGGYT
v_gene: TRBV19; j_gene: -; CDR3aa: ASSIEPTGINEQY
v_gene: TRBV19; j_gene: TRBJ1-3; CDR3aa: ASSTRQGAGNTIY
v_gene: TRBV7-9; j_gene: TRBJ2-1; CDR3aa: SSSPTGHAQF
v_gene: TRBV27; j_gene: TRBJ1-1; CDR3aa: ASSSYTEAF